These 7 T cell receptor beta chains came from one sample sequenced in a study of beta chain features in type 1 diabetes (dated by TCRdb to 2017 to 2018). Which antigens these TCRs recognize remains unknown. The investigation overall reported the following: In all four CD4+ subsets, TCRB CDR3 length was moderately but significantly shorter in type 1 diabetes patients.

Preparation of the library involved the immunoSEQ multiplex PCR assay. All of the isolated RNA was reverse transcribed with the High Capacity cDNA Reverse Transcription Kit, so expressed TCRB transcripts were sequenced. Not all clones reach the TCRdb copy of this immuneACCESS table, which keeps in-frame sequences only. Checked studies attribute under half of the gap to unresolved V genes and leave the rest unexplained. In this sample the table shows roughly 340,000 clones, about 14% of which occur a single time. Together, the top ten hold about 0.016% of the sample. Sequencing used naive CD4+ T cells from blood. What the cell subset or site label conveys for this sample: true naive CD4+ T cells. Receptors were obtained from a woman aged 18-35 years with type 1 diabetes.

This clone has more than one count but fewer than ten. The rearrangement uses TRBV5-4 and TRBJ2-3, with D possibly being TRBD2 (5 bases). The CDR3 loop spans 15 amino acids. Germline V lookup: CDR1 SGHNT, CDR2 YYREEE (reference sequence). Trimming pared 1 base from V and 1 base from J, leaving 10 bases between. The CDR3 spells CASSLLAHRTDTQYF. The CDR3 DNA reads TGTGCCAGCAGCTTGCTAGCCCACCGCACAGATACGCAGTATTTT.

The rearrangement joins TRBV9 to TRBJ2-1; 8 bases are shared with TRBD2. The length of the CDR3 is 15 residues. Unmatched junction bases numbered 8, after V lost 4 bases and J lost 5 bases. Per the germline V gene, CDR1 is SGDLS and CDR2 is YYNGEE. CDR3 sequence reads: CASSPRPGGDNEQFF. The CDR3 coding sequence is TGTGCCAGCAGCCCGCGGCCGGGAGGGGACAATGAGCAGTTCTTC.

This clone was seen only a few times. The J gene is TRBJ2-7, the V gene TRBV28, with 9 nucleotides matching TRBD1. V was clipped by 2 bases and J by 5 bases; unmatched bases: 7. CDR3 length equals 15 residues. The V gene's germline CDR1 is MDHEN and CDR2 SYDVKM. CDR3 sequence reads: CASSLAGQGSNEQYF. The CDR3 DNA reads TGTGCCAGCAGTTTAGCGGGACAGGGTAGCAACGAGCAGTACTTC. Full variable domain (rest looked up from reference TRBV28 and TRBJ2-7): DVKVTQSSRYLVKRTGEKVFLECVQDMDHENMFWYRQDPGLGLRLIYFSYDVKMKEKGDIPEGYSVSREKKERFSLILESASTNQTSMYLCASSLAGQGSNEQYFGPGTRLTVT.

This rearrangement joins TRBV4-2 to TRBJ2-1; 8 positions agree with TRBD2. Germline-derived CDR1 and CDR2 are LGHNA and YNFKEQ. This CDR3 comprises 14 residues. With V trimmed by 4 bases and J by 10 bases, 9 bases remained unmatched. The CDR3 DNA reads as TGTGCCAGCAGCCCCGCGGGGGGATTGTACGAGCAGTTCTTC. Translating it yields CASSPAGGLYEQFF.

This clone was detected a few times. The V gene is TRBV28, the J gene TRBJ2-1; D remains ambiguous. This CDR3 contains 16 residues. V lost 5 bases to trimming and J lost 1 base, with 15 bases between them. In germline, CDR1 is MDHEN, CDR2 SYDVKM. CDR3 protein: CASSPYSPGSYNEQFF. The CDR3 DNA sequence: TGTGCCAGCAGTCCTTATAGCCCCGGGTCCTACAATGAGCAGTTCTTC.

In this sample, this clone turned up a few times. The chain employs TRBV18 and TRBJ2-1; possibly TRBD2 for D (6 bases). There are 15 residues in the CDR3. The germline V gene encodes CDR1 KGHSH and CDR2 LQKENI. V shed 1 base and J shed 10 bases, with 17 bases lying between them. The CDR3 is CASSPRNPGEGEQFF. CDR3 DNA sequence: TGTGCCAGCTCACCACGTAACCCGGGAGAGGGGGAGCAGTTCTTC.

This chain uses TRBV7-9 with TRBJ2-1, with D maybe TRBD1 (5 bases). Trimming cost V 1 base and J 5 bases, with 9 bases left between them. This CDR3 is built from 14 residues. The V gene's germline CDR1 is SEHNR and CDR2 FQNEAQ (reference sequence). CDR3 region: CASSLGLGHNEQFF. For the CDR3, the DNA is TGTGCCAGCAGCTTAGGACTGGGGCACAATGAGCAGTTCTTC.